The clone carrying this T cell receptor (beta chain) was counted only a few times. Noted time point: patch test 1, 2 weeks after DPC sensitization. Noted treatment: therapeutic diphenylcyclopropenone sensitization with weekly scalp DPC. The library attached unique molecular identifiers to individual cDNA molecules. Each CDR3 protein is one row after TCRdb ran MiXCR on the RACE reads. The sample contains 70,000 to 75,000 distinct CDR3 sequences, about 31% of which appear only once. The source of the sample is a study of human T cells and chemical hapten exposure. As for the study in general: The sensitizing agent was 2% DPC, placed on about 2 cm by about 2 cm of upper inner arm skin.

The CDR3 has 13 amino acids. The trim removed 5 bases at V and 5 bases at J, leaving 4 bases unmatched. Germline CDR1 reads MGHRA; CDR2 reads YSYEKL. The sequence came from a man between 35 and 55 years old with alopecia areata. Some clones in this sample may be carry-over from other donors' samples. The genes are TRBV4-1 and TRBJ1-1, with TRBD1 matching 8 bases. The sample consisted of whole blood, taken in connection with sensitization to the hapten diphenylcyclopropenone (DPC). CDR3 sequence: CASSSDRGTEAFF. The CDR3 nucleotides are TGCGCCAGCAGCTCTGACAGGGGTACTGAAGCTTTCTTT.